The clone carrying this T cell receptor (beta chain) has just a few counts. Its antigen is not identified. The sample comes from a study of T cell repertoires in cytomegalovirus infection. About the research overall: Both a matching HLA type and CMV infection were indicated by public TCR beta signatures.

Whole-study findings and limits: HLA-C-restricted CMV clonotypes gave the most frequent clonotype in two of eight donors.

Germline V gene sequence: CDR1 SQVTM, CDR2 ANQGSEA. The CDR3 runs 13 residues. Trimming took off 8 bases at V and 2 bases at J, with 13 bases between the two ends. TCRdb reprocessed the reads via MiXCR and lists one record per CDR3 protein. Here the sample spans roughly 280,000 distinct CDR3 sequences, roughly an eighth being singletons. The chain uses TRBV29-1 and TRBJ2-1; no clear D. Source material: PBMCs. This sequence was found in a human donor in good health (CMV status not recorded). Some clones in this sample may be carry-over from other donors' samples. In DNA form, the CDR3 reads TGCAGCCACGTATATAGAACCTACAATGAGCAGTTCTTC. Translation: CSHVYRTYNEQFF.